This entry describes one T cell receptor (beta chain). This entry is derived from a study of CD8 T cells in Susac syndrome. The sequenced target, TCR beta, came from blood CD8+ and CD4+ T cells. In the multiple sclerosis control group, patients were treatment-naive and had stable or active relapsing-remitting disease. Negative isolation yielded CD4+ and CD8+ T cells, and FACS enriched TEMRA cells. The CDR3 spans 16 residues. Trimming cost V 3 bases and J 0 bases; bases outside gene matches: 4. The germline V gene encodes CDR1 MNHNS and CDR2 SASEGT. Random hexamers primed reverse transcription of about 0.5 to 1 ug RNA. With immunoSEQ multiplex PCR, TCR beta CDR3 was amplified across 54 Vbeta and 13 Jbeta. In TCRdb, the immunoSEQ multiplex PCR reads were re-called with MiXCR into one record per CDR3 protein. The table shows hundreds of thousands of distinct CDR3 sequences, with 85% occurring only once.

The genes are TRBV6-1 and TRBJ2-3; 9 positions agree with TRBD2. The sequence derives from a human donor with multiple sclerosis. Sequencing was done on a sample of CD8+ T cells from PBMCs. CDR3 loop: CASSDLAGPSTDTQYF. CDR3 nucleotide sequence: TGTGCCAGCAGTGACCTAGCGGGGCCTAGCACAGATACGCAGTATTTT.